The subject of this entry is one TCR beta chain. Its binding antigen is unknown. No much larger clone is present one base from it, and per-base qualities are unavailable. This entry belongs to a study of T cells in Graves' hyperthyroidism and ophthalmopathy (dated by TCRdb to the late 2010s). Regarding the research as a whole: To identify TCR V-J signatures that set the groups apart, the researchers used a discovery cohort of about a hundred patients, made up of approximately 43 with Graves' ophthalmopathy and about 60 with stable Graves' hyperthyroidism. Thyroid tissue and blood T-cell repertoires from over 5 Graves' hyperthyroidism patients were also compared in the study. An independent validation cohort of 18 to 20 hyperthyroidism patients and about 16 patients who later progressed to ophthalmopathy tested prospective prediction of ophthalmopathy. Once sampling was done, hyperthyroidism patients were given methimazole at a starting dose of 30 mg daily, whereas ophthalmopathy patients were given high-dose intravenous methylprednisolone. The 100 discovery patients were randomly split 7:3 into training and test sets. The paper reports TCR Vbeta CDR3 sequencing of roughly 140 peripheral blood samples: under 45 ophthalmopathy, roughly 80 hyperthyroidism and around 17 progressor patients.

Overall results and qualifications from the work: Sample size was not statistically predetermined, and blinding of investigators to group allocation was not performed. In validation, progression to ophthalmopathy was predicted by the model with around 70% sensitivity and around 75% specificity, a median of about 6.8 months before onset. A model built on a 13 V-J signature distinguished ophthalmopathy from stable hyperthyroidism, reaching around 90% sensitivity and around 82% specificity in cross-validation and 80%/75% in testing. Most expanded thyroid clonotypes (frequency above 0.001) were also found in blood, which suggests that blood repertoires may mirror thyroid immune responses.

CDR1 DFQATT and CDR2 SNEGSKA are derived from the germline V gene (reference sequence). Inclusive of the bounding cysteine and phenylalanine, the CDR3 is 16 residues long. The DNA shown is the 48-base CDR3, in frame from base 1. The trim is 1 base for V and 3 bases for J, with a gap of 18 bases between the germline ends. The study excluded patients with uncontrolled infections, other autoimmune diseases, pregnancy or lactation. Diagnoses relied on clinical symptoms, serum thyroxine and TRAb, thyroid ultrasound and orbital computed tomography. Trizol reagent was used to extract total RNA, and RNA quality was then checked on an Agilent 2100 Bioanalyzer. Amplification of TCR beta CDR3 regions was carried out from RNA transcripts. The first round of RT-PCR for the TCR CDR3 was performed with the HTBI primer set and the Qiagen OneStep RT-PCR kit. Libraries were constructed in a second round of multiplex PCR, after which size selection and purification were carried out. The libraries were sequenced on an Illumina HiSeq2000 using paired-end 100 bp reads. In the paper's pipeline: SOAPnuke was used to process the raw data, with reads discarded if the reads contained adapters or uncalled bases, had a mean Phred below 15, or lacked an exact constant-primer or identifier match. High-quality paired reads were merged using COPE v1.2.5, and each unique nucleotide sequence was defined as a clonotype. MiTCR v1.1 was used to align the clonotypes against IMGT TRBV, TRBD and TRBJ reference segments. The analysis included only V-J combinations with a frequency above 0.0001, which together covered roughly 99% of the repertoires. A TCS score was defined as the ratio between F50 (clonal expansion) and ExV (chaos), using BLOSUM62-based TCRdist between CDR3 peptides within each V-J. Welch's t-statistics and random forest reduced 500 to 550 V-J features to 10 to 15, which were used in a naive Bayes classifier (R e1071). The similarity between thyroid and blood repertoires was quantified using the Morisita-Horn index. Using fastp at Q25 and MiXCR, TCRdb reprocessed the public reads and kept productive beta chains. Rows merge per CDR3 protein into single entries with the most common DNA and genes. Clone size and V and J calls follow TCRdb, not the original study. Counted in this sample were about 570,000 distinct CDR3 sequences; approximately 44% of them appeared once. The ten most abundant clones make up roughly 19% of the sample.

The rearranged chain carries TRBV20-1 and TRBJ1-2; TRBD1 could be the D gene, as 5 bases match. The sequenced sample was peripheral blood or thyroid tissue (not recorded which). This TCR came from an adult woman with Graves' disease, either hyperthyroidism or ophthalmopathy (not recorded which). In nucleotide form, the sequence is TGCAGTGCTAGAGCTAGTGGGACGGGAAACTACTATGGCTACACCTTC. Its translation reads: CSARASGTGNYYGYTF.